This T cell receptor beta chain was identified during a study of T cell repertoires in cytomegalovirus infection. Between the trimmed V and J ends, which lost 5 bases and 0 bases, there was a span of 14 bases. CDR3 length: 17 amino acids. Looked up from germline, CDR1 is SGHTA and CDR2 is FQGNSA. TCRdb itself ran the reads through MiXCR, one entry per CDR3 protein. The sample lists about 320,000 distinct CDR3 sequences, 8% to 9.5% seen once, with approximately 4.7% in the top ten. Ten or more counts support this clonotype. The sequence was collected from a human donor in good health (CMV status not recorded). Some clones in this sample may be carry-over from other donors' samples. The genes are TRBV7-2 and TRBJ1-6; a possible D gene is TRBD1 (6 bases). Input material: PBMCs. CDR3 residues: CASSPGHTSSYNSPLHF. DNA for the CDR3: TGTGCCAGCAGCCCGGGACACACAAGCTCCTATAATTCACCCCTCCACTTT.